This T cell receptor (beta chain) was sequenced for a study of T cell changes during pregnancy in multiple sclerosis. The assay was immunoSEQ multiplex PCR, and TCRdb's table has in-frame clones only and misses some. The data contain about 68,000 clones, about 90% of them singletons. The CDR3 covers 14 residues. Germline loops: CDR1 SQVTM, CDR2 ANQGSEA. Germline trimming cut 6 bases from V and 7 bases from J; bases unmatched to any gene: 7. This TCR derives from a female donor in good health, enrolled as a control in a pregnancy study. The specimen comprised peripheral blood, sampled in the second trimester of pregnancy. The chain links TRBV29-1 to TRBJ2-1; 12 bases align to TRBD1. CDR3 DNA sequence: TGCAGCGTGAGGGACAGGGGGCAAGAGAATGAGCAGTTCTTC. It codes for CSVRDRGQENEQFF.